This is a list of T cell receptor beta chains from one sample in a study of blood T cell repertoires in COVID-19. Sequencing used immunoSEQ multiplex PCR; TCRdb keeps in-frame clones, though not all of them. In the table there are a few hundred thousand clones, roughly nine tenths of which are singletons. The sample was PBMCs or T cells enriched from blood (not recorded which). The receptors originated from a human donor in a cohort exposed to, infected with or recovered from COVID-19 (not recorded which). The donor label of this sample is uncertain. Each CDR3 is given with its conserved first and last residue. Fields, in order: V gene, clone size, J gene, D gene, CDR3 protein, CDR3 DNA. A D gene is named only where the DNA matches it firmly. Some rows mark clone size as missing; the rest say once, few, many or name a class of expanded clone.

V gene: TRBV7-2; clone size: -; J gene: TRBJ2-1; D gene: -; CDR3 protein: CASSLEVGLGHNEQFF; CDR3 DNA: TGTGCCAGCAGCTTAGAAGTGGGGCTAGGGCACAATGAGCAGTTCTTC
V gene: TRBV30; clone size: -; J gene: TRBJ2-7; D gene: -; CDR3 protein: CAWSVWGTKTYEQYF; CDR3 DNA: TGTGCCTGGAGTGTATGGGGCACCAAGACCTACGAGCAGTACTTC
V gene: TRBV12-3/TRBV12-4; clone size: -; J gene: TRBJ2-7; D gene: -; CDR3 protein: CASRPGYGYEQYF; CDR3 DNA: TGTGCCAGCCGCCCCGGGTACGGCTACGAGCAGTACTTC
V gene: TRBV6-5; clone size: -; J gene: TRBJ2-1; D gene: TRBD1; CDR3 protein: CASSRQGGSYNEQFF; CDR3 DNA: TGTGCCAGCTCACGACAGGGGGGGTCCTACAATGAGCAGTTCTTC
V gene: TRBV27; clone size: -; J gene: TRBJ1-1; D gene: TRBD1; CDR3 protein: CASSLGTDTRNTEAFF; CDR3 DNA: TGTGCCAGCAGTTTGGGGACAGACACTCGGAACACTGAAGCTTTCTTT
V gene: TRBV20-1; clone size: -; J gene: TRBJ1-3; D gene: -; CDR3 protein: CSVPTGNTIYF; CDR3 DNA: TGCAGTGTACCGACAGGAAACACCATATATTTT
V gene: TRBV7-9; clone size: -; J gene: TRBJ1-2; D gene: TRBD1; CDR3 protein: CASSLLGTGENGYTF; CDR3 DNA: TGTGCCAGCAGCTTACTTGGGACAGGGGAGAACGGCTACACCTTC
V gene: TRBV29-1; clone size: -; J gene: TRBJ1-1; D gene: -; CDR3 protein: CSVGGGKDTEAFF; CDR3 DNA: TGCAGCGTTGGAGGGGGAAAGGACACTGAAGCTTTCTTT
V gene: TRBV12-5; clone size: -; J gene: TRBJ1-2; D gene: -; CDR3 protein: CASGLGGGRDHGYTF; CDR3 DNA: TGTGCTAGTGGTTTGGGTGGGGGCAGAGATCATGGCTACACCTTC
V gene: TRBV9; clone size: -; J gene: TRBJ1-1; D gene: -; CDR3 protein: CASREQESMNTEAFF; CDR3 DNA: TGTGCCAGCAGGGAACAGGAAAGCATGAACACTGAAGCTTTCTTT
V gene: TRBV30; clone size: -; J gene: TRBJ2-6; D gene: -; CDR3 protein: CASTPGSGANVLTF; CDR3 DNA: TGTGCCTCCACACCAGGGTCCGGGGCCAACGTCCTGACTTTC
V gene: TRBV5-4; clone size: once; J gene: TRBJ2-3; D gene: TRBD2; CDR3 protein: CASSLETSGGRRQYF; CDR3 DNA: TGTGCCAGCAGCTTGGAAACTAGCGGGGGACGCCGGCAGTATTTT
V gene: TRBV6-4; clone size: -; J gene: TRBJ2-1; D gene: TRBD1; CDR3 protein: CASSDSTGGNNEQFF; CDR3 DNA: TGTGCCAGCAGTGACTCGACAGGGGGTAACAATGAGCAGTTCTTC
V gene: TRBV13; clone size: -; J gene: TRBJ1-1; D gene: -; CDR3 protein: CASSSTRLNTEAFF; CDR3 DNA: TGTGCCAGCAGCTCGACTCGTTTGAACACTGAAGCTTTCTTT
V gene: TRBV19; clone size: -; J gene: TRBJ2-6; D gene: TRBD1; CDR3 protein: CATNHPGTASGANVLTF; CDR3 DNA: TGTGCCACGAACCACCCCGGGACAGCTTCTGGGGCCAACGTCCTGACTTTC
V gene: TRBV10-3; clone size: -; J gene: TRBJ2-7; D gene: TRBD1; CDR3 protein: CAISESLGQGTYEQYF; CDR3 DNA: TGTGCCATCAGTGAAAGTTTGGGACAGGGGACCTACGAGCAGTACTTC
V gene: TRBV3-1/TRBV3-2; clone size: -; J gene: TRBJ2-6; D gene: -; CDR3 protein: CASSQDRRPVAPSGANVLTF; CDR3 DNA: TGTGCCAGCAGCCAAGATAGGAGGCCAGTAGCCCCCTCTGGGGCCAACGTCCTGACTTTC
V gene: TRBV5-1; clone size: -; J gene: TRBJ1-4; D gene: -; CDR3 protein: CASSPQATNEKLFF; CDR3 DNA: TGCGCCAGCAGCCCACAAGCAACTAATGAAAAACTGTTTTTT
V gene: TRBV2; clone size: -; J gene: TRBJ1-1; D gene: TRBD1; CDR3 protein: CASSDNRQGVGNTEAFF; CDR3 DNA: TGTGCCAGCAGTGATAATCGGCAGGGGGTTGGGAACACTGAAGCTTTCTTT
V gene: TRBV3-1/TRBV3-2; clone size: -; J gene: TRBJ2-2; D gene: TRBD2; CDR3 protein: CASSPGLDGTGELFF; CDR3 DNA: TGTGCCAGCAGTCCCGGACTAGATGGCACCGGGGAGCTGTTTTTT
V gene: TRBV13; clone size: -; J gene: TRBJ1-5; D gene: -; CDR3 protein: CASSLGRAGNQPQHF; CDR3 DNA: TGTGCCAGCAGCTTAGGCCGGGCGGGGAATCAGCCCCAGCATTTT
V gene: TRBV10-1; clone size: -; J gene: TRBJ2-7; D gene: TRBD1; CDR3 protein: CASSDTGADEQYF; CDR3 DNA: TGCGCCAGCAGTGATACAGGGGCCGACGAGCAGTACTTC
V gene: TRBV4-2; clone size: -; J gene: TRBJ2-7; D gene: TRBD1; CDR3 protein: CASSLGQGPSYEQYF; CDR3 DNA: TGTGCCAGCAGCTTGGGACAGGGGCCCTCCTACGAGCAGTACTTC
V gene: TRBV21-1; clone size: -; J gene: TRBJ1-5; D gene: -; CDR3 protein: CASSNGWTGNPPQHF; CDR3 DNA: TGTGCCAGCAGCAATGGCTGGACAGGGAATCCGCCCCAGCATTTT
V gene: TRBV4-1; clone size: -; J gene: TRBJ1-5; D gene: -; CDR3 protein: CASSQGPHQPQHF; CDR3 DNA: TGCGCCAGCAGCCAAGGGCCACACCAGCCCCAGCATTTT
V gene: TRBV5-6; clone size: -; J gene: TRBJ1-5; D gene: TRBD1; CDR3 protein: CASSMGTGDNQPQHF; CDR3 DNA: TGTGCCAGCAGCATGGGGACAGGGGATAATCAGCCCCAGCATTTT
V gene: TRBV4-3; clone size: -; J gene: TRBJ1-1; D gene: -; CDR3 protein: CASSQEGHYTEAFF; CDR3 DNA: TGCGCCAGCAGCCAAGAAGGACATTACACTGAAGCTTTCTTT
V gene: TRBV5-1; clone size: -; J gene: TRBJ1-1; D gene: -; CDR3 protein: CASSFPGIEAFF; CDR3 DNA: TGCGCCAGCAGCTTCCCGGGGATCGAAGCTTTCTTT
V gene: TRBV30; clone size: few; J gene: TRBJ2-7; D gene: -; CDR3 protein: CAWSVRSGPYEQYF; CDR3 DNA: TGTGCCTGGAGTGTACGCAGCGGGCCCTACGAGCAGTACTTC